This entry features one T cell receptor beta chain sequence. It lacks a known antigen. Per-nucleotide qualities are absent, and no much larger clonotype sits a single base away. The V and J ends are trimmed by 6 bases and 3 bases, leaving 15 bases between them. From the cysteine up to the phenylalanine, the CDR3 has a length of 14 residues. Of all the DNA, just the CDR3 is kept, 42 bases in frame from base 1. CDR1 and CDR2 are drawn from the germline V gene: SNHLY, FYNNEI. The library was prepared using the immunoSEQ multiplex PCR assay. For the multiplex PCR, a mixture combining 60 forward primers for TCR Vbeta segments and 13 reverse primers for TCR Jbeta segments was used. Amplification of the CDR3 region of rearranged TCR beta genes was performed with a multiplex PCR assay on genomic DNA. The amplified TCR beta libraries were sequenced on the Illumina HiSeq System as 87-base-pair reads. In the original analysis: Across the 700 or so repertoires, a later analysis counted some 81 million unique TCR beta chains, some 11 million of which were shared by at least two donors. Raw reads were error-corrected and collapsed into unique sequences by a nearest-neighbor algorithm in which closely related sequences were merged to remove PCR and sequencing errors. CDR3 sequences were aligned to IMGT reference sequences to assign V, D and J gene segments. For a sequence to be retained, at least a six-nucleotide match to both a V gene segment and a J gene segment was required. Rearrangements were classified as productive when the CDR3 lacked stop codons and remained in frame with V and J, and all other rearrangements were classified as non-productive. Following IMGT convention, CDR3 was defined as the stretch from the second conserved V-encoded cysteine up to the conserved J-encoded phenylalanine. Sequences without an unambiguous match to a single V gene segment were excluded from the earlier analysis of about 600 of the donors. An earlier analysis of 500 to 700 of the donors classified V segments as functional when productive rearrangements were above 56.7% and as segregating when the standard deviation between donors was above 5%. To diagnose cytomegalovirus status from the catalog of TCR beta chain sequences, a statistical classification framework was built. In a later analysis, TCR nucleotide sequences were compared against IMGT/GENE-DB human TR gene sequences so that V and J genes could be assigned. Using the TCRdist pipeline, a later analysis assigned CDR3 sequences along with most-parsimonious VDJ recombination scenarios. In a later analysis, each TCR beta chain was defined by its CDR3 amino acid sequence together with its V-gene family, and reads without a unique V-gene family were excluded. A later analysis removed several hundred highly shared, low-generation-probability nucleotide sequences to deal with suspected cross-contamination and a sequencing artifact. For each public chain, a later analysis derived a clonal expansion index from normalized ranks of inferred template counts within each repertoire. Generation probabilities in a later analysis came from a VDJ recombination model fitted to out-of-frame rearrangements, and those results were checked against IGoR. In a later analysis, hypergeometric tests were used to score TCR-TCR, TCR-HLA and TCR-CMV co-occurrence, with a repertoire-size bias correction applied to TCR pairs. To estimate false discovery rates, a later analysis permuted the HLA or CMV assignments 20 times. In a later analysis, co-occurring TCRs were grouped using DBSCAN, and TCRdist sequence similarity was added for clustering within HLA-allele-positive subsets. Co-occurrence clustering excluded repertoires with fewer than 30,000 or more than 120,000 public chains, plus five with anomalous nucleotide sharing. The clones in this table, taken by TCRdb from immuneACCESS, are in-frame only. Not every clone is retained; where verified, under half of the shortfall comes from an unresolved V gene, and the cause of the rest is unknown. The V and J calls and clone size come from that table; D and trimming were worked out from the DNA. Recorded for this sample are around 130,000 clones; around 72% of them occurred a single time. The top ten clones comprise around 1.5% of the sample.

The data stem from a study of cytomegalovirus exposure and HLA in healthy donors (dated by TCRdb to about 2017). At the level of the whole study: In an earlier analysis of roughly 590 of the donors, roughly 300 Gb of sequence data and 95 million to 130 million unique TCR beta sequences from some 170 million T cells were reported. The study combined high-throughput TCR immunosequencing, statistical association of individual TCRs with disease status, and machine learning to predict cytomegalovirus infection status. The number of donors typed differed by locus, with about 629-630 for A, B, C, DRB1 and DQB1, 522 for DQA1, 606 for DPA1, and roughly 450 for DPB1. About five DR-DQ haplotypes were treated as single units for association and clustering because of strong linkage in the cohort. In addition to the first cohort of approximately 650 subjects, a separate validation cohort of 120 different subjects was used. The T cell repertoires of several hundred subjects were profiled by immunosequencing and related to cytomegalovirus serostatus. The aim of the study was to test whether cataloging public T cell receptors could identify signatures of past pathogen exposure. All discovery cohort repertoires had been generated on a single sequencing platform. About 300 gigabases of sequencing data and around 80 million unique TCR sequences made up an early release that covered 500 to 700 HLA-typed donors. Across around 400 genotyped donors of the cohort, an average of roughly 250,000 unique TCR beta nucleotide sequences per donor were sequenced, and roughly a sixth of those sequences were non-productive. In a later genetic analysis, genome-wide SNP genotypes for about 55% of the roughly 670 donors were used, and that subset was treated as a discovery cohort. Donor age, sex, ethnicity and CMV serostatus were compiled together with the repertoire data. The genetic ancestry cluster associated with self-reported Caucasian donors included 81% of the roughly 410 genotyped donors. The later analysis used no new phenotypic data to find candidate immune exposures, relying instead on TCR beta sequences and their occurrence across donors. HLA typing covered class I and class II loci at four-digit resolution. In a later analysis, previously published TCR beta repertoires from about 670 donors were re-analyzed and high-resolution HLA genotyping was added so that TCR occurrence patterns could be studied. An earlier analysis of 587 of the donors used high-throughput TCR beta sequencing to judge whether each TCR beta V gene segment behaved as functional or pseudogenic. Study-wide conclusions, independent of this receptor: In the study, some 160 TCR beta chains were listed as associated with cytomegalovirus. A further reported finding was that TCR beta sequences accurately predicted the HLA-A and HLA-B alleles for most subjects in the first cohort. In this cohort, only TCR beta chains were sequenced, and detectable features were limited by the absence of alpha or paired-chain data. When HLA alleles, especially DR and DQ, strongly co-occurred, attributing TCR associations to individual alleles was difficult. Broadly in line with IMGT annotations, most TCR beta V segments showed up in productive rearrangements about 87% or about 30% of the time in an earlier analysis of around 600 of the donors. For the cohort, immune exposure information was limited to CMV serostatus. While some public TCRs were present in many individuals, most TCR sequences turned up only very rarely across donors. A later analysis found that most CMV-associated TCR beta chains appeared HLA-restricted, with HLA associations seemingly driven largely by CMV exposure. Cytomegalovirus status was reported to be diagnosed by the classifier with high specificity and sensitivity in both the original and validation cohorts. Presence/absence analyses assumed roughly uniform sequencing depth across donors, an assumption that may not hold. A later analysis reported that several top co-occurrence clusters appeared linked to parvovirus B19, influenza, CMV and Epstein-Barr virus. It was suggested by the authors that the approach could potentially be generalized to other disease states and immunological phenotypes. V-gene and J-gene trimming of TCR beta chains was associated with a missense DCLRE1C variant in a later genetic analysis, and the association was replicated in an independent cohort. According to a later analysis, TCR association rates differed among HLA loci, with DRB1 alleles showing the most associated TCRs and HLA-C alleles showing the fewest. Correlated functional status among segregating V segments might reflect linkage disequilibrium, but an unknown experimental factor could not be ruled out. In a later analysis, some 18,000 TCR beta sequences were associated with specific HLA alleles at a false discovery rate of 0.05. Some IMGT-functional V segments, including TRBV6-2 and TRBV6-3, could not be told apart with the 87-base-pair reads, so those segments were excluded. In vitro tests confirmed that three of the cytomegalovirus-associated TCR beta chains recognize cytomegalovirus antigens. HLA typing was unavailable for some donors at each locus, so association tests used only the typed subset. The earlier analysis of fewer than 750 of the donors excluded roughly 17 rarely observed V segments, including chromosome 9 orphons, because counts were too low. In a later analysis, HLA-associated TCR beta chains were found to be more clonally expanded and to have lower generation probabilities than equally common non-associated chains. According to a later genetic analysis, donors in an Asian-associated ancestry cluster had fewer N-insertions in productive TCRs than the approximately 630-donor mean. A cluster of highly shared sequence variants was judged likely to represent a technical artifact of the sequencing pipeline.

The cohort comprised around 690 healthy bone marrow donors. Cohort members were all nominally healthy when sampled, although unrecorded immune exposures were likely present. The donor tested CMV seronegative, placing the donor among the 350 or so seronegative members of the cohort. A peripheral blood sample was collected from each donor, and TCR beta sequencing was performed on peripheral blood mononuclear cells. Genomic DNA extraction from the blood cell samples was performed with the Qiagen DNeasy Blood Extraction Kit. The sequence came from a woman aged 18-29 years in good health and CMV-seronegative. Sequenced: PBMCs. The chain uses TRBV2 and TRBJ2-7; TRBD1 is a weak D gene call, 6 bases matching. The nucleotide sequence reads TGTGCCAGCAGAGACAGGTTAGAAGTCTACGAGCAGTACTTC. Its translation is CASRDRLEVYEQYF.